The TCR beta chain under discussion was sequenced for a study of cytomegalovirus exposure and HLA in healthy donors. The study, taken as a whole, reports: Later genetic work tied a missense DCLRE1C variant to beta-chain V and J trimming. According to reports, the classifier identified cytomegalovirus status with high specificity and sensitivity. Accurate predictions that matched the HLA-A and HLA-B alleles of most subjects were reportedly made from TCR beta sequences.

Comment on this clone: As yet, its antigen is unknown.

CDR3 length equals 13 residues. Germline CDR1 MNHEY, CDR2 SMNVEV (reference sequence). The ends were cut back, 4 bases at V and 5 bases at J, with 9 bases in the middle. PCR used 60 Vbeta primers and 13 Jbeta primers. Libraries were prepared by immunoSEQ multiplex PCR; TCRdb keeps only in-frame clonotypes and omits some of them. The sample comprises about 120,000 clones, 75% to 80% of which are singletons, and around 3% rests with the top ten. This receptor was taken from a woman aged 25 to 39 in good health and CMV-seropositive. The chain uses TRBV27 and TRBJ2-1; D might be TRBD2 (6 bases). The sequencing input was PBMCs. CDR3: CASSSRGNNEQFF. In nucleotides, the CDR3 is TGTGCCAGCAGTTCCCGGGGGAACAATGAGCAGTTCTTC.